This T cell receptor beta chain emerged from a study of OX40 agonist ivuxolimab in advanced cancers. With regard to the full study: Ivuxolimab, which targeted the costimulatory receptor OX40 (CD134), was an agonistic, fully human IgG2 monoclonal antibody. Intravenous ivuxolimab was administered to patients every 2 weeks at six dose levels: 0.01, 0.1, 0.3, 1.5, 3 and 10 mg/kg. Of the approximately 50 dose-escalation patients, hepatocellular carcinoma was present in roughly 19, melanoma in approximately 15, renal cell carcinoma in 9 and head and neck cancer in 9. In the dose-escalation cohort, more than 75% of patients were male, and the mean age was approximately 55 years, with a range of roughly 20 to 80. Patients were allowed to have had prior anti-PD-1, anti-PD-L1 or anti-CTLA-4 therapy, and 30% to 50% of the dose-escalation patients had previously received checkpoint inhibitors. Three dose-escalation patients achieved partial responses, one with hepatocellular carcinoma and two with cutaneous melanoma. The point of sequencing TCRbeta in the periphery was to test whether ivuxolimab changed TCR sequence diversity and drove clonal T-cell expansion. The paper reports the monotherapy dose-escalation portion (N of about 47 patients) of the phase I ivuxolimab trial. Study-wide findings and limitations: The antigen specificity of the clonally expanded peripheral T cells was not determined. Clonal expansion of both CD4+ and CD8+ blood T cells was observed from baseline to week 6 at doses 0.1 to 3.0 mg/kg. Low levels of normalized T-cell clonal expansion were also seen in some patients who did not respond. In the 0.1-3.0 mg/kg groups, partial responders had among the lowest normalized peripheral clonal expansion, particularly in CD8+ T cells. After ivuxolimab, CD8+ T cells had more expanded clones than CD4+ T cells on average.

Concerning this clone: This receptor's antigen is unknown. The sample holds no much larger clone one base away, and base qualities are not on file.

The trial excluded patients who had a history of autoimmune disease or who were on systemic immunosuppression. In every dose cohort, peripheral blood was drawn for TCR sequencing at baseline, cycle 4 day 1, and cycle 7 day 1. Samples were obtained from an open-label, multicenter, first-in-human phase I dose-escalation trial of ivuxolimab. Adults with locally advanced or metastatic melanoma, renal cell carcinoma, hepatocellular carcinoma or head and neck squamous cell carcinoma were enrolled in the trial. CD4+ and CD8+ T cells were sorted separately from peripheral blood before TCR sequencing. For sequencing of the TCRbeta CDR3 region, genomic DNA was extracted from the sorted cells. The immunoSEQ Assay was used to sequence the TCRbeta CDR3 regions. Here the immuneACCESS table is served through TCRdb, limited to in-frame sequences with V and J called. Missing clones are a known gap in these copies; in checked studies unresolved V genes cover under half, and the rest lacks a known reason. The sample table records about 100,000 clones; 90% of these occur just once. The ten largest clonotypes hold 0.31% of the sample.

Measured from the cysteine to the phenylalanine, the CDR3 is 15 residues long. Just CDR3 DNA is preserved here, 45 bases in frame from base 1. CDR1 and CDR2 are drawn from the germline V gene: SGHTA, FQGNSA. V lost 6 bases and J lost 4 bases, and the count of bases not matched to a germline gene is 9. Recombination joined TRBV7-2 with TRBJ2-1; TRBD2 fits 7 bases in the junction. Sequencing was performed on CD4+ or CD8+ T cells sorted from blood, taken in a trial of the OX40 agonist ivuxolimab. This clonotype was obtained from an adult with an advanced solid tumor such as melanoma, head and neck, liver or kidney cancer. CDR3 region: CASRSSSGGYNEQFF. The sequenced DNA: TGTGCCAGCAGATCTTCTAGCGGAGGGTACAATGAGCAGTTCTTC.